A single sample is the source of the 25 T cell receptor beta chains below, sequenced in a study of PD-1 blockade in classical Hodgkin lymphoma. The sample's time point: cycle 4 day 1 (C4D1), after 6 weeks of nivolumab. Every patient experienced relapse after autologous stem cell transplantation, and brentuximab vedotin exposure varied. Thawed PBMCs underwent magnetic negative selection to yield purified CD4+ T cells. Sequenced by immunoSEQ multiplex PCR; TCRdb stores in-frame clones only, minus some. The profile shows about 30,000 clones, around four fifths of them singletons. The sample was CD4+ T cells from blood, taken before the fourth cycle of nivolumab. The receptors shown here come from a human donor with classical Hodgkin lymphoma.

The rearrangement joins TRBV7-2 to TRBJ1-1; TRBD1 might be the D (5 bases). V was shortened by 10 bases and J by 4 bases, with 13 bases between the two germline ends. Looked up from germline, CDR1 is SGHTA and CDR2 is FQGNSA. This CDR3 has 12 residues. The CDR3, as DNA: TGTGCCACCGGTTTGGGGCCCACTGAAGCTTTCTTT. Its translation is CATGLGPTEAFF.

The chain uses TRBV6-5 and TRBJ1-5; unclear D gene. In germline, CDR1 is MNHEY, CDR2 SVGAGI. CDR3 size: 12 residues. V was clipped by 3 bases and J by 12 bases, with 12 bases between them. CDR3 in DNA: TGTGCCAGCAGTTATGAGGGTTGGCGCCAGCATTTT. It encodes CASSYEGWRQHF.

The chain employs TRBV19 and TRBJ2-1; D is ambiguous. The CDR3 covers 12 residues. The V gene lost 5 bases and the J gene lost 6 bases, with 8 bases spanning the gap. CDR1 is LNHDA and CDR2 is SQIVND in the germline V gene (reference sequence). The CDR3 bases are TGTGCCAGTAGTGGGCAGGTCAATGAGCAGTTCTTC. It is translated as CASSGQVNEQFF.

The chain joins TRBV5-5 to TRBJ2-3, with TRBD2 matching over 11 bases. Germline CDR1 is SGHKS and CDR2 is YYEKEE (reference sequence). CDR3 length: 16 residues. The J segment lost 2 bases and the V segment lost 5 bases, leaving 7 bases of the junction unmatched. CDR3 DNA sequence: TGTGCCAGCAGTCGAACTAGCGGGGGCCCCACAGATACGCAGTATTTT. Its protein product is CASSRTSGGPTDTQYF.

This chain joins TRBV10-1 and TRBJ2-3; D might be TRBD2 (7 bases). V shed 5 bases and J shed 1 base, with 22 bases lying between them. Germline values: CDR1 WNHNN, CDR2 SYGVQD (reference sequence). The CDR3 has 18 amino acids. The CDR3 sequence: CASSPGGFGGPRTDTQYF. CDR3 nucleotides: TGCGCCAGCAGTCCCGGAGGTTTCGGGGGGCCCCGCACAGATACGCAGTATTTT.

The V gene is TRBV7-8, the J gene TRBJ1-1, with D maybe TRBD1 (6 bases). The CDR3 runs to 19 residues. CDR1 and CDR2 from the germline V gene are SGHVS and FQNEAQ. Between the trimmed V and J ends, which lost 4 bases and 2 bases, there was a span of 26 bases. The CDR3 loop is CASSSTSQGEHTLNTEAFF. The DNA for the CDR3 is TGTGCCAGCAGCTCGACTTCACAGGGAGAGCACACTTTAAACACTGAAGCTTTCTTT.

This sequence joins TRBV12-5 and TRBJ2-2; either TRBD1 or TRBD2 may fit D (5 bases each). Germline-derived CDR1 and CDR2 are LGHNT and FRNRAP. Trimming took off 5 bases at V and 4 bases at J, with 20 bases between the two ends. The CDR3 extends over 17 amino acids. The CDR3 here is CASGGGLLGVATGELFF. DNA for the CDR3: TGTGCTAGTGGTGGGGGTCTTCTCGGGGTCGCCACCGGGGAGCTGTTTTTT.

CDR3 in DNA: TGTGCCAGCAGCTTAGAAGTGGGCAGATCGTACACCGGGGAGCTGTTTTTT. Amino acids: CASSLEVGRSYTGELFF. The V call is TRBV13, the J call TRBJ2-2, with D hard to call. Per the germline V gene, CDR1 is PRHDT and CDR2 is FYEKMQ (reference sequence). The V gene lost 1 base and the J gene lost 3 bases, with 15 bases spanning the gap. The CDR3 is 17 amino acids.

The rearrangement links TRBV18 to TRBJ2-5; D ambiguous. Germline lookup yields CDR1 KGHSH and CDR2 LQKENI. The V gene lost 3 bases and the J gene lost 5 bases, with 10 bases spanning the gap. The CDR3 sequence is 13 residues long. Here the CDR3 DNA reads TGTGCCAGCTCACCTAGGGTTACCGAGACCCAGTACTTC. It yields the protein CASSPRVTETQYF.

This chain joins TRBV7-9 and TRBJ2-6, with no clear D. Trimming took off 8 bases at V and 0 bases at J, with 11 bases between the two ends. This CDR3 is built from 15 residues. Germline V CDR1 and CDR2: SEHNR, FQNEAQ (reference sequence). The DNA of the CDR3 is TGTGCCAGCGTGTCAAGAGGCTCTGGGGCCAACGTCCTGACTTTC. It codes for CASVSRGSGANVLTF.

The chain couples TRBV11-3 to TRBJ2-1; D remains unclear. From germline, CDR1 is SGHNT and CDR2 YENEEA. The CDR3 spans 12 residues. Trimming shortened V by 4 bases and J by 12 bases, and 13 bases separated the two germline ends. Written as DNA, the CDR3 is TGTGCCAGCAGCTCCTACAATGAGCGGCAGTTCTTC. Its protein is CASSSYNERQFF.

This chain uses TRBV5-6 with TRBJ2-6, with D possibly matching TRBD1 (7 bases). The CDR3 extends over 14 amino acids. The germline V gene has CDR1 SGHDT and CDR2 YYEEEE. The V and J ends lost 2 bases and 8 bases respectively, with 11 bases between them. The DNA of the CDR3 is TGTGCCAGCAGCTTCTCAGGGGGGCCCAACGTCCTGACTTTC. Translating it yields CASSFSGGPNVLTF.

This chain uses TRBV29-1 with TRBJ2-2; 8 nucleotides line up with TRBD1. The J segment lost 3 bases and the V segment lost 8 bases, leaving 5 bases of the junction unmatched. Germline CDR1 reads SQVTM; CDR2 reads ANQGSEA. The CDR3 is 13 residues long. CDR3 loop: CSIDRGYTGELFF. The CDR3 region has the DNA TGCAGCATCGACAGGGGATACACCGGGGAGCTGTTTTTT.

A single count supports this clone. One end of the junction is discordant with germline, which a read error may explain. CDR3 loop: CASSSSSYTAFF. In DNA form, the CDR3 reads TGTGCCAGCAGCTCTTCCTCTTATACGGCCTTCTTC. The chain has TRBV11-2 and TRBJ1-2; D gene ambiguous. The germline gives CDR1 SGHAT, CDR2 FQNNGV. CDR3 length equals 12 residues.

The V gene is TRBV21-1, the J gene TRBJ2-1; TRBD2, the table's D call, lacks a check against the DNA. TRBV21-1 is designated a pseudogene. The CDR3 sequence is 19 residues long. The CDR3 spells CASSTTSGGVLSSYNEQFF. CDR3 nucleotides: TGTGCCAGCAGCACGACTAGCGGGGGGGTTTTGAGCTCCTACAATGAGCAGTTCTTC.

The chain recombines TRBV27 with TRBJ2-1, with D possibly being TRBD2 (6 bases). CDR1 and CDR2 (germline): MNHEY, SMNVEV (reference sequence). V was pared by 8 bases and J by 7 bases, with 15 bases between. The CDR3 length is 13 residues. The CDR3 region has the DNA TGTGCCAGCGGGGGGACGGTGGGGAATGAGCAGTTCTTC. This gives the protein CASGGTVGNEQFF.

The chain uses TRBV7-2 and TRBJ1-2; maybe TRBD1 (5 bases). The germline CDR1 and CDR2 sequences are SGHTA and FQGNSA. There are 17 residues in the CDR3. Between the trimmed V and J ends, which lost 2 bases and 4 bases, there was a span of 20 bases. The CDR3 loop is CASSLISGQGGSYGYTF. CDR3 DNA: TGTGCCAGCAGCTTAATCAGTGGCCAGGGAGGAAGCTATGGCTACACCTTC.

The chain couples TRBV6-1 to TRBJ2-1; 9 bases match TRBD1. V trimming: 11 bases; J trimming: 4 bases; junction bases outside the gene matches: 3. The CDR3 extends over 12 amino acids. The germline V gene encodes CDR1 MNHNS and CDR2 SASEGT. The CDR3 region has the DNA TGTGCCGGGGGACAGGGTTACAATGAGCAGTTCTTC. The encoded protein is CAGGQGYNEQFF.

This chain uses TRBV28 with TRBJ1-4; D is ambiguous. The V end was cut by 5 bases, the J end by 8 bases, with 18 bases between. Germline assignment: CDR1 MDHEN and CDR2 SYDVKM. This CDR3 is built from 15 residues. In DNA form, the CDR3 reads TGTGCCAGCAGTCTCGGACGCGGGTTCGGGGAAAAACTGTTTTTT. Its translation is CASSLGRGFGEKLFF.

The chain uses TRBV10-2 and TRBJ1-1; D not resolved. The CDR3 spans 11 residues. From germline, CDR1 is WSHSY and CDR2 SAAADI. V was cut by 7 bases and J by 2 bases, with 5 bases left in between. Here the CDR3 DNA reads TGCGCCAGCAATAAAAACACTGAAGCTTTCTTT. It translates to CASNKNTEAFF.

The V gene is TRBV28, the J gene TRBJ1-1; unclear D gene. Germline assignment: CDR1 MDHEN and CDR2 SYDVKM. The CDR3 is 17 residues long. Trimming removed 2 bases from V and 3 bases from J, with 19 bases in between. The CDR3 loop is CASSLQVRRPADTEAFF. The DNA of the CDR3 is TGTGCCAGCAGTTTACAAGTTCGGCGACCGGCGGACACTGAAGCTTTCTTT.

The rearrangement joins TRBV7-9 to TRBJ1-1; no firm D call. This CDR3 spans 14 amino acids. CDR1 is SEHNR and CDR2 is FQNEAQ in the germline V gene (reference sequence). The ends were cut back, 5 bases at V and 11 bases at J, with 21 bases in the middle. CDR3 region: CASSPEGVYDKAFF. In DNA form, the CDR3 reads TGTGCCAGCAGCCCGGAGGGTGTCTATGATAAGGCTTTCTTT. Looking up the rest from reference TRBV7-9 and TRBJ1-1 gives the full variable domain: DTGVSQNPRHKITKRGQNVTFRCDPISEHNRLYWYRQTLGQGPEFLTYFQNEAQLEKSRLLSDRFSAERPKGSFSTLEIQRTEQGDSAMYLCASSPEGVYDKAFFGQGTRLTVV.

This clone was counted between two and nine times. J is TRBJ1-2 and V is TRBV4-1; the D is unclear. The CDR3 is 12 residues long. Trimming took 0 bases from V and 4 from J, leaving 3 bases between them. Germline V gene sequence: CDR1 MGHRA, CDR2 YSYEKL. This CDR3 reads CASSQDTYGYTF. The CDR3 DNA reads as TGCGCCAGCAGCCAAGATACCTATGGCTACACCTTC.

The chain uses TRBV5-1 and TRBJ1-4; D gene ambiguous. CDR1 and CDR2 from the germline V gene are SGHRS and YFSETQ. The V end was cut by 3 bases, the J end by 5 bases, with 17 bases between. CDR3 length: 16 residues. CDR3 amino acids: CASSSDVGSGNEKLFF. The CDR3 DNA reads TGCGCCAGCAGCTCAGATGTTGGATCCGGGAATGAAAAACTGTTTTTT.

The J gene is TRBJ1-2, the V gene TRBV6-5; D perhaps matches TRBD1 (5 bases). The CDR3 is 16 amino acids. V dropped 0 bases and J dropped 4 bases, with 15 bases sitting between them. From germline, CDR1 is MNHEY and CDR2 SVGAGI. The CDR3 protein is CASSYSRGGTVYGYTF. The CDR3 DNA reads TGTGCCAGCAGTTACTCGAGGGGAGGGACGGTCTATGGCTACACCTTC.